This T cell receptor (beta chain) appears in the sequencing data of a study of blood T cell repertoires in COVID-19. Generated by immunoSEQ multiplex PCR, the TCRdb table keeps only in-frame clones and is missing some. The sample carries 250,000 to 300,000 clones, around 85% recorded once. Source material: peripheral blood. The clonotype comes from a woman younger than 45 with COVID-19, enrolled during active disease.

The CDR3 spells CASSLGSGGANEQYF. The CDR3 DNA reads TGTGCCAGCAGCTTAGGAAGCGGGGGGGCAAACGAGCAGTACTTC. The chain uses TRBV11-2 and TRBJ2-7; TRBD2 aligns across 10 bases. In germline, CDR1 is SGHAT, CDR2 FQNNGV. J was trimmed by 5 bases and V by 1 base; bases with no gene match: 5. The CDR3 sequence is 15 residues long.